This is a list of T cell receptor beta chains from one sample in a study of CD8 T cells in ankylosing spondylitis. Via MiXCR, TCRdb re-called the 5' RACE reads, giving one row per CDR3 protein. Of roughly 230,000 distinct CDR3 sequences listed, roughly 18% are singletons. Material for sequencing was blood, either unsorted or a sorted T cell fraction (not recorded which). The receptor set was obtained from a male donor with ankylosing spondylitis or in good health (not recorded which). The conserved cysteine and the conserved F or W are not part of the CDR3 here. Each record gives: CDR3 protein, V gene, J gene.

CDR3: ASSQVGPYEQY; V: TRBV4-1; J: TRBJ2-7
CDR3: ASSLIRGQTWGYT; V: TRBV7-9; J: TRBJ1-2
CDR3: ASSTLEREETQY; V: TRBV21-1; J: TRBJ2-5
CDR3: ASSSGTQY; V: TRBV25-1; J: TRBJ2-3
CDR3: ASSLGQGTGYEQY; V: TRBV12-3/TRBV12-4; J: TRBJ2-7
CDR3: ASSISSHPQY; V: TRBV27; J: TRBJ2-3
CDR3: ASSGQQGLTEAF; V: TRBV25-1; J: TRBJ1-1
CDR3: ASSFSGLQETQY; V: TRBV5-1; J: TRBJ2-5
CDR3: ASSDSITDTQY; V: TRBV6-5; J: TRBJ2-3
CDR3: ASSYAIGRGILAEAF; V: TRBV6-2/TRBV6-3; J: TRBJ1-1
CDR3: ASSSGLGGPSEQF; V: TRBV11-2; J: TRBJ2-1
CDR3: ASSVDGLGEQY; V: TRBV9; J: TRBJ2-7
CDR3: AIDSRGGGCYEQY; V: TRBV10-3; J: TRBJ2-7
CDR3: ASSQLPGLAGTSSYNEQF; V: TRBV3-1; J: TRBJ2-1
CDR3: ASSQGTLYEQY; V: TRBV4-1; J: TRBJ2-7
CDR3: SVEPRDTGSTGELF; V: TRBV29-1; J: TRBJ2-2
CDR3: ASSLKGSGGNQPQH; V: TRBV5-6; J: TRBJ1-5
CDR3: ASSQDPSGGPSGTQY; V: TRBV4-2; J: TRBJ2-5
CDR3: ATSDTYADTQY; V: TRBV24-1; J: TRBJ2-3
CDR3: SVRGTRGWTEAF; V: TRBV20-1; J: TRBJ1-1
CDR3: ASSQDPADQETQY; V: TRBV4-1; J: TRBJ2-5
CDR3: ASSPTGDTSYEQY; V: TRBV12-3/TRBV12-4; J: TRBJ2-7
CDR3: ATSGPGDYGYT; V: TRBV10-3; J: TRBJ1-2
CDR3: ASSQDHLSLVDTQY; V: TRBV14; J: TRBJ2-3
CDR3: SVVGQEGNTIY; V: TRBV29-1; J: TRBJ1-3
CDR3: ASSTSLEPDTGELF; V: TRBV7-6; J: TRBJ2-2
CDR3: ATAGGRNEQF; V: TRBV4-1; J: TRBJ2-1
CDR3: ATSDPRDRGETQY; V: TRBV24-1; J: TRBJ2-5
CDR3: ASSSDRGRGKNIQY; V: TRBV6-5; J: TRBJ2-4
CDR3: ASSIFNGKREASYNEQF; V: TRBV21-1; J: TRBJ2-1
CDR3: ASSLNLPGNQPQH; V: TRBV27; J: TRBJ1-5
CDR3: SASDLSASYEQY; V: TRBV20-1; J: TRBJ2-7
CDR3: ASSSGTYDAGTQY; V: TRBV4-1; J: TRBJ2-3
CDR3: ATSRGTGVNEQF; V: TRBV15; J: TRBJ2-1
CDR3: ASSHESGTGNTDTQY; V: TRBV4-1; J: TRBJ2-3
CDR3: ASSQGQRTDTQY; V: TRBV3-1; J: TRBJ2-3
CDR3: SVDHPGSGRRKQY; V: TRBV29-1; J: TRBJ2-7
CDR3: ASSLSPGATGELF; V: TRBV27; J: TRBJ2-2
CDR3: ASSPGQGASTDTQY; V: TRBV11-1; J: TRBJ2-3
CDR3: ASSFQGADGYT; V: TRBV5-1; J: TRBJ1-2
CDR3: SASGRESYNEQF; V: TRBV20-1; J: TRBJ2-1
CDR3: SARGTSGDNEQF; V: TRBV20-1; J: TRBJ2-1
CDR3: SAPVLGNEQF; V: TRBV20-1; J: TRBJ2-1
CDR3: SVRQETGELF; V: TRBV29-1; J: TRBJ2-2
CDR3: ATSRDSAAGVHEQY; V: TRBV15; J: TRBJ2-7
CDR3: ASSPISYEQY; V: TRBV12-3/TRBV12-4; J: TRBJ2-7
CDR3: ASSIGIAEISYNEQF; V: TRBV19; J: TRBJ2-1
CDR3: ASSLGPWDYGTGELF; V: TRBV27; J: TRBJ2-2
CDR3: ASSLEPGNPYNEQF; V: TRBV5-5; J: TRBJ2-1
CDR3: ASSVVDSPYEQY; V: TRBV9; J: TRBJ2-7